Here is one TCR beta chain with its context. RNA transcripts gave rise to amplified TCR beta CDR3 regions. HTBI primers were the set used in a first-round RT-PCR of the TCR CDR3. One entry per CDR3 protein, called by TCRdb with MiXCR from the multiplex PCR reads. The repertoire holds under 800,000 distinct CDR3 sequences, with 12% to 15% as singletons. The data were obtained in a study of T cells in Graves' hyperthyroidism and ophthalmopathy. Across the whole study: Initial diagnosis, before any treatment, was when peripheral blood was collected.

Exclusions: uncontrolled infection, other autoimmune disease, pregnancy, lactation. V was shortened by 5 bases and J by 5 bases, with 15 bases between the two germline ends. The CDR3 contains 14 residues. Germline lookup yields CDR1 MNHNS and CDR2 SASEGT. The source of this sequence is a woman between 18 and 29 years old with Graves' hyperthyroidism. The chain carries TRBV6-1 and TRBJ1-2; D might be TRBD1 (6 bases). Specimen: blood. CDR3 region: CASSKDPTGYGYTF. As DNA, the CDR3 is TGTGCCAGCAGTAAAGACCCGACAGGATATGGCTACACCTTC.